This paragraph reports one TCR beta chain. Its antigen is still unknown. The study ran its PCR with 60 Vbeta and 13 Jbeta primers. Repertoires were generated with immunoSEQ multiplex PCR, while TCRdb's copy carries only in-frame clones and drops some. The sample shows about 170,000 clones, 60% to 80% of them seen only once. The entry originates in a study of cytomegalovirus exposure and HLA in healthy donors. Points from the study as a whole: Cytomegalovirus status was reportedly diagnosed by the classifier with high sensitivity and specificity. In a later analysis, common viral pathogens appeared linked to several of the most significant clusters. Rare TCR sequences predominated, though certain public TCRs were found in many donors. Cytomegalovirus-associated status was assigned to 164 TCR beta chains.

The receptor was isolated from a man aged 40-50 years in good health and CMV-seropositive. Sequencing used PBMCs.

The CDR3 is CASSDGLAVNEQFF. The CDR3 DNA sequence: TGTGCCAGCAGTGACGGACTAGCTGTGAATGAGCAGTTCTTC. The rearrangement joins TRBV2 to TRBJ2-1; 8 bases match TRBD2. This CDR3 comprises 14 residues. V was clipped by 3 bases and J by 7 bases; unmatched bases: 5. The germline gives CDR1 SNHLY, CDR2 FYNNEI.